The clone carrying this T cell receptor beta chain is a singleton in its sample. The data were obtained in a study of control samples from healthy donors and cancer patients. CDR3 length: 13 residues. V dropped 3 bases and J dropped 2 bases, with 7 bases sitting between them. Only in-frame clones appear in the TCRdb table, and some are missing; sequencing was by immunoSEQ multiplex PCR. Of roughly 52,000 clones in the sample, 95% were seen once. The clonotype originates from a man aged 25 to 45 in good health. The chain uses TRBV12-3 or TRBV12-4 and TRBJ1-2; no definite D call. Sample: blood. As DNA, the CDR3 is TGTGCCAGCAGTTTGGGCGAGAACTATGGCTACACCTTC. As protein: CASSLGENYGYTF.